This T cell receptor (beta chain) was obtained from a study of OX40 agonist ivuxolimab in advanced cancers. Study summary: Patients took ivuxolimab, an agonistic anti-OX40 (CD134) antibody. Study-wide findings and caveats: Expanded peripheral T-cell antigen specificity went undetermined.

CDR1 MDHEN and CDR2 SYDVKM come from the germline V gene. CDR3 length equals 14 residues. Cycle 7 day 1, cycle 4 day 1, and baseline were the timepoints at which blood was sampled. The method was immunoSEQ multiplex PCR; TCRdb's version includes in-frame clones alone and lacks a portion of them. This table has some 16,000 clones, less than 90% appearing once. About this clone: The antigen is undetermined.

The source material was CD4+ or CD8+ T cells sorted from blood, sampled in a trial of the OX40 agonist ivuxolimab. The sequence came from an adult with an advanced solid tumor such as melanoma, head and neck, liver or kidney cancer. V is TRBV28 and J is TRBJ2-5; 7 bases fit TRBD2. The assigned J gene may be wrong: the sequence end matches TRBJ2-7 better. In DNA form, the CDR3 reads TGTGCCAGCAGTTCCCCCGGGAGGAACTACGAGCAGTACTTC. It specifies CASSSPGRNYEQYF.